This T cell receptor (beta chain) was sequenced during a study of shared clonotypes between healthy human individuals. Study findings and constraints: In general, naive subsets displayed greater estimated richness than memory subsets did. Donor scarcity curtailed the genetic and exposure-history diversity represented herein. Sequencing of the sorted subsets was shown by rarefaction to be incomplete despite large depth. Lower generation probabilities were found for non-shared clonotypes than for those shared by all four donors.

Positive CCR7 selection of CD45RO-negative cells yielded the naive CD8 cells, and terminally differentiated effector memory CD45RA+ cells were excluded. This clone appeared a few times. Its antigen is not identified. The CDR3 totals 14 residues. Germline V CDR1 and CDR2: SGHDT, YYEEEE. The ends were cut back, 0 bases at V and 0 bases at J, with 4 bases in the middle. Using immunoSEQ multiplex PCR, the repertoire was profiled, and TCRdb retains in-frame clones only, with some absent. This repertoire shows about 2.1 million clones, about 93% found once; its top ten account for roughly 1.8%. The sequenced material came from naive CD8+ T cells from PBMCs. The TCR originated in a man aged 18-30 years in good health. Some clones in this sample may be carry-over from other donors' samples. V and J are TRBV5-6 and TRBJ1-3; D call uncertain. This chain's CDR3 is CASSLGVSGNTIYF. CDR3 nucleotide sequence: TGTGCCAGCAGCTTGGGGGTCTCTGGAAACACCATATATTTT. The entire variable domain, with the rest obtained from reference TRBV5-6 and TRBJ1-3, is as follows: DAGVTQSPTHLIKTRGQQVTLRCSPKSGHDTVSWYQQALGQGPQFIFQYYEEEERQRGNFPDRFSGHQFPNYSSELNVNALLLGDSALYLCASSLGVSGNTIYFGEGSWLTVV.